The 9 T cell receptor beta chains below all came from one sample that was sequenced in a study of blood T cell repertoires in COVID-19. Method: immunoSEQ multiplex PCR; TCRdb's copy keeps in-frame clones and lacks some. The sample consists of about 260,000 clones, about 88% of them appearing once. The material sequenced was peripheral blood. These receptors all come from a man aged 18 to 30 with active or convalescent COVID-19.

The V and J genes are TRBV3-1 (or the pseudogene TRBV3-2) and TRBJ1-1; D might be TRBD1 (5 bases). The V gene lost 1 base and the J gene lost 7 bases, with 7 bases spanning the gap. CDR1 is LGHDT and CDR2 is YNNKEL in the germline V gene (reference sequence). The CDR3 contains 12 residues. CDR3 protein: CASSQGRGEAFF. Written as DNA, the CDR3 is TGTGCCAGCAGCCAAGGAAGGGGTGAAGCTTTCTTT.

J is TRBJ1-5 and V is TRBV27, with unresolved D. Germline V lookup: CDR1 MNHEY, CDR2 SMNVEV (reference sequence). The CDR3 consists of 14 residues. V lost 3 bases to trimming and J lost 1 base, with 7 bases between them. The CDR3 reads CASSFLMSNQPQHF. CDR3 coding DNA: TGTGCCAGCAGTTTCCTAATGAGCAATCAGCCCCAGCATTTT.

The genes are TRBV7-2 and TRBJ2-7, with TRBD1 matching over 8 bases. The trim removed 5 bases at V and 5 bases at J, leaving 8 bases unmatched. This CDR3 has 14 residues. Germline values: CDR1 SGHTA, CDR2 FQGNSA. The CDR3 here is CASSTRTGTNEQYF. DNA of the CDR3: TGTGCCAGCAGCACCCGGACAGGGACCAACGAGCAGTACTTC.

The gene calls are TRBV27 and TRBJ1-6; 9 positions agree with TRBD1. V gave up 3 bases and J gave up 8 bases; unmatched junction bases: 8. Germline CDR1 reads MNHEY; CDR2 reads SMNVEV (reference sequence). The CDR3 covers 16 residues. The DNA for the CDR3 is TGTGCCAGCAGTTTGAAGACAGGGGGTGTTTATTCACCCCTCCACTTT. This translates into CASSLKTGGVYSPLHF.

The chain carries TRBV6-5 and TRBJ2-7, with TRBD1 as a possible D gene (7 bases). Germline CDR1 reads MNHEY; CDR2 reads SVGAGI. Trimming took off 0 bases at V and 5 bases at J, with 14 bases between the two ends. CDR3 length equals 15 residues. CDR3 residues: CASSYSWQGGDEQYF. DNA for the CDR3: TGTGCCAGCAGTTACTCCTGGCAGGGGGGAGACGAGCAGTACTTC.

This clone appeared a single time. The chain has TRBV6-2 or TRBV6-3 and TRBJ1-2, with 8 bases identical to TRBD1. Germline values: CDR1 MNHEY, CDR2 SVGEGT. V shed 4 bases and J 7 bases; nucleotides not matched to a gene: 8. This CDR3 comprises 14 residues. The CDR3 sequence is CASSSTGDLSGYTF. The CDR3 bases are TGTGCCAGCAGTTCGACAGGGGATCTGTCTGGCTACACCTTC.

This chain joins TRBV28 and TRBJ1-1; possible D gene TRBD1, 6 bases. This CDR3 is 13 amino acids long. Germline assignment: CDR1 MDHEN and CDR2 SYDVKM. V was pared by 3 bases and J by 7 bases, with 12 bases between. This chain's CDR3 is CASSLSQGNEAFF. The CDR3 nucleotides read TGTGCCAGCAGTTTGTCACAGGGTAATGAAGCTTTCTTT.

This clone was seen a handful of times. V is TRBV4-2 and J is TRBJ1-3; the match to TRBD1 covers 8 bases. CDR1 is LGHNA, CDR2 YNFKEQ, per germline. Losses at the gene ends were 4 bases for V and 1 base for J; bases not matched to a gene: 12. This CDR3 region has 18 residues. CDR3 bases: TGTGCCAGCAGCCCCGAAGGGACAGGTCTATTGTCTGGAAACACCATATATTTT. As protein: CASSPEGTGLLSGNTIYF.

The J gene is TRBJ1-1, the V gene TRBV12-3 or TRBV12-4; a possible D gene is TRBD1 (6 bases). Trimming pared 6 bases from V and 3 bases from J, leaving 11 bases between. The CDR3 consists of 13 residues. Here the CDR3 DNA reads TGTGCCAGCAGCAAACAGGGAGACACTGAAGCTTTCTTT. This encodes CASSKQGDTEAFF.